This T cell receptor beta chain was recorded in a study of shared clonotypes between healthy human individuals. General study points: Sampling included only blood; tissue repertoires likely differ.

In regard to this clone: The antigen remains undetermined.

There are 14 residues in the CDR3. J lost 3 bases, V lost 0 bases, and 3 bases had no gene match. The germline CDR1 and CDR2 sequences are SGHRS and YFSETQ. Positively selected for CCR7, the CD45RO-negative cells used as naive CD8 cells excluded terminally differentiated effector memory CD45RA+ cells. Assay used: immunoSEQ multiplex PCR; TCRdb lists only in-frame clones, some missing. The sample includes roughly 2.1 million clones, 85% to 95% of them seen just once. The chain combines TRBV5-1 with TRBJ2-7; 7 bases map to TRBD2. Source material: naive CD8+ T cells from PBMCs. The TCR originated in a man younger than 35 in good health. Some clones in this sample may be carry-over from other donors' samples. Here the CDR3 reads CASSLGLADYEQYF. In DNA form, the CDR3 reads TGCGCCAGCAGCTTGGGGCTAGCGGACTACGAGCAGTACTTC.